This paragraph reports one TCR beta chain. In the original workflow: Amplification of reference gene primers was used by the study to estimate nucleated cell counts. Using immunoSEQ multiplex PCR, the repertoire was profiled, and TCRdb retains in-frame clones only, with some absent. D and trimming were read from the DNA, whereas the V and J calls and clone size are those reported in that table. The table records roughly 150,000 clones, approximately 90% of them present only once. These data belong to a study of blood T cell repertoires in COVID-19. The overall study: The United States, Italy and Spain provided the acute and convalescent COVID-19 samples. T cells, B-cell-depleted T cells, or PBMCs supplied cDNA or gDNA.

The material sequenced was peripheral blood. This TCR was recovered from a woman aged 60-70 years with active COVID-19.

CDR3 nucleotides: TGTGCCAGCAGCTTGTTTTGGACTAGCGGGAGCAATGAGCAGTTCTTC. Its protein product is CASSLFWTSGSNEQFF. This chain links TRBV5-6 with TRBJ2-1, with 13 bases lining up with TRBD2. J lost 6 bases, V lost 1 base, and 4 bases had no gene match. Germline CDR1 SGHDT, CDR2 YYEEEE. This CDR3 contains 16 residues.